The clone carrying this TCR beta chain showed up just a few times. What it binds is unknown. Investigators prepared the TCR beta libraries by applying iRepertoire HTBI primers and Arm-PCR of CDR3 regions. TCRdb re-called the multiplex PCR reads through MiXCR, storing one row per CDR3 protein. The table lists hundreds of thousands of distinct CDR3 sequences, 13% of them singletons. The entry originates in a study of regulatory T cells in long-lasting Graves disease. Across the whole study: Prior antithyroid drug treatment in newly diagnosed Graves' patients lasted under 3 months.

Study-wide results and caveats: Patients with persistent Graves' had lower TCR diversity than newly diagnosed patients.

V was trimmed by 8 bases and J by 6 bases, leaving 13 bases between them. The CDR3 is 13 amino acids. Looked up from germline, CDR1 is MNHEY and CDR2 is SVGEGT. The time point was: newly diagnosed GD, antithyroid drugs for less than 3 months. With RNA extracted from PBMCs as input, the TCR library was made. These sequences were also reported in another study, on T cells in Graves' hyperthyroidism and ophthalmopathy. From that study: The hyperthyroidism patients had all been newly diagnosed, and their disease duration was under 2 months. Their ages ranged from 18 to 65 years. With a median lead of roughly 6.2 months before onset, the model predicted ophthalmopathy.

Material: peripheral blood mononuclear cells (PBMCs), obtained at new diagnosis, from a patient treated with antithyroid drugs. This chain connects TRBV6-2 or TRBV6-3 to TRBJ2-2; D is perhaps TRBD1 or TRBD2 (6 bases each). The TCR comes from a man aged 25 to 40 with Graves disease. DNA for the CDR3: TGTGCCAGCGGATGGGGGGCCCCCGGGGAGCTGTTTTTT. Its translation is CASGWGAPGELFF.